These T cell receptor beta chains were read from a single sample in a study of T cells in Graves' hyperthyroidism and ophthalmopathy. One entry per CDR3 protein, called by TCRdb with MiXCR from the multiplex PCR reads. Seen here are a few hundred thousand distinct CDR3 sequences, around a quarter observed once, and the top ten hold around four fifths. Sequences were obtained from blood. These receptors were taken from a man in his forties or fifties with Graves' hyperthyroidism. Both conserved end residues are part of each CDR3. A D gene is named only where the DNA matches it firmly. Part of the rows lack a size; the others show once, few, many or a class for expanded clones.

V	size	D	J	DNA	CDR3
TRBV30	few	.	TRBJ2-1	TGTGCCTGGAGATTTTGGGGTGAGCAGTTCTTC	CAWRFWGEQFF
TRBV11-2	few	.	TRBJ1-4	TGTGCCAGCAGCAACGGGGTGAATGACGGGAAACTGTTTTTT	CASSNGVNDGKLFF
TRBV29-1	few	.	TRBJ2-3	.	CSVGPGLSFRDTQYF
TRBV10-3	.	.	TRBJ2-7	TGTGCCATCAGTGAGTCGGCAGGGCGATTCTACGAGCAGTACTTC	CAISESAGRFYEQYF
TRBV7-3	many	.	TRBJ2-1	TGTGCCAGCAGCCCTAGTGGGGCAGGTTCAAGATCTGAGCAGTTCTTC	CASSPSGAGSRSEQFF
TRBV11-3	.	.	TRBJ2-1	TGTGCCAGCAGCTTAGATGGGGCAGACAATGAGCAGTTCTTC	CASSLDGADNEQFF
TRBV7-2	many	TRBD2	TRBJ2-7	TGTGCCAGCAGCTTAGAAGAGCGGGAGTATTACGAGCAGTACTTC	CASSLEEREYYEQYF
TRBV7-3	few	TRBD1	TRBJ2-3	TGTGCCAGCCAAAAAGGGGGCGGGGATACGCAGTATTTT	CASQKGGGDTQYF
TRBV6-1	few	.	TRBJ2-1	TGTGCCAGCAGTGAAGCGATACAGGGCGAGCAGTTCTTC	CASSEAIQGEQFF
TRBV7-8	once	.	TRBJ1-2	TGTGCCAGCAGCCAAAACAGGGACGTGTGGGGCTACACCTTC	CASSQNRDVWGYTF
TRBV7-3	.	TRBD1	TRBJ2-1	TGTGCCAGCAGCGTTGGACAGGGGCGGCGGTTCTTC	CASSVGQGRRFF
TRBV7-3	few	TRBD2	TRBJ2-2	TGTGCCAGCAGCCGGACTAGCGGGAGTGGGGAGCTGTTTTTT	CASSRTSGSGELFF
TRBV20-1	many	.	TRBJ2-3	TGCAGTGCTAGAGCAGGGTCGGCCGCAGATACGCAGTATTTT	CSARAGSAADTQYF
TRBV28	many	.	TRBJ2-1	TGTGCCAGCAGTTTTCAGGGGCTCAGTAATAATGAGCAGTTCTTC	CASSFQGLSNNEQFF
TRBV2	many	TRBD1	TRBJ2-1	TGTGCCAGCAGCAGACAGGGAAGCTCCTACAATGAGCAGTTCTTC	CASSRQGSSYNEQFF
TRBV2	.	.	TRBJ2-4	TGTGCCAGCAGTGTTTGGGGAATTAGGGAAAACATTCAGTACTTC	CASSVWGIRENIQYF
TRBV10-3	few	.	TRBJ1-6	TGTGCCATCAGTGCACAGGGCCTTTCACCCCTCCACTTT	CAISAQGLSPLHF
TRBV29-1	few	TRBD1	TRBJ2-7	TGCAGCGTTGGGGACAGGGGATTTTACGAGCAGTACTTC	CSVGDRGFYEQYF
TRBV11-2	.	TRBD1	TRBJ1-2	TGTGCCAGCAGACCAGTAACAGGGGGAATAGAGAACTATGGCTACACCTTC	CASRPVTGGIENYGYTF
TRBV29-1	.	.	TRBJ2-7	TGCAGCGTTGAAGGGGCAGGGAAGCAGTACTTC	CSVEGAGKQYF
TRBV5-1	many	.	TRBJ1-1	TGTGCCAGCAGTTTGGGCCAGGGAAAGAACACTGAAGCTTTCTTT	CASSLGQGKNTEAFF
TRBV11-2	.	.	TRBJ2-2	TGTGCCAGCAGACGTTACCCCATGGGGCCCGGGGAGCTGTTTTTT	CASRRYPMGPGELFF
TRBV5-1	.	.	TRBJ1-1	TGCGCCAGCACCGACACGGGCCCCGGAGGAGCTGAAGCTTTCTTT	CASTDTGPGGAEAFF
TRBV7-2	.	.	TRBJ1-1	TGTGCCAGCGGACAGCGGGCCCAAGGACAGCTTGAAGCTTTCTTT	CASGQRAQGQLEAFF
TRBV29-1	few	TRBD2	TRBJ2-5	TGCAGCGTTGGGGGAGGGAACGATAAGACCCAGTACTTC	CSVGGGNDKTQYF
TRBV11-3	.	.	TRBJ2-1	TGTGCCAGCAGCCAGCTTGACTGGGGTGAGCAGTTCTTC	CASSQLDWGEQFF
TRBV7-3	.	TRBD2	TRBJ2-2	TGTGCCAGCAGCGCATCCGGGACTACCTACACCGGGGAGCTGTTTTTT	CASSASGTTYTGELFF
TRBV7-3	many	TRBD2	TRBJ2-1	TGTGCCAGCAGCCCGAGACTAGCGGGCGTGAATGAGCAGTTCTTC	CASSPRLAGVNEQFF
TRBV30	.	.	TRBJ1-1	TGTGCCTGGAGGGAATGGGGCGGAGCTTTCTTT	CAWREWGGAFF
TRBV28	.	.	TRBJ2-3	TGTGCCAGCAGGCAACGGACAGATACGCAGTATTTT	CASRQRTDTQYF
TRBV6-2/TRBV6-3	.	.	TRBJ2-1	TGTGCCAGCAGTTACTCAAGAGGACTTGGGTTCTTC	CASSYSRGLGFF
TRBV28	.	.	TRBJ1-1	TGTGCCAGTAGTCTCCCTAACATGAACACTGAAGCTTTCTTT	CASSLPNMNTEAFF
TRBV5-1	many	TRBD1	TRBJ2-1	TGCGCCAGCAGCCTGGGACAGGCGGCCTCCTACAATGAGCAGTTCTTC	CASSLGQAASYNEQFF
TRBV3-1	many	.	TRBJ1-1	TGTGCCAGCAGCCAAGATAGGAGGGGCACTGAAGCTTTCTTT	CASSQDRRGTEAFF
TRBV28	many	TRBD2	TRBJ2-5	TGTGCCAGCAGTTTTCCTACCCGGATCCTTAGCGGGAGTCCCCAAGAGACCCAGTACTTC	CASSFPTRILSGSPQETQYF
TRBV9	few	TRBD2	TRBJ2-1	TGTGCCAGCGGCGATCGGCGGGAGGGTCCCTACAATGAGCAGTCCTTC	CASGDRREGPYNEQSF
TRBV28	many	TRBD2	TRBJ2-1	TGTGCCGCAACGGGACTAGCGGGAGAGGGTGAGCAGTTCTTC	CAATGLAGEGEQFF
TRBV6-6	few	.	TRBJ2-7	TGTGCCAGCAGTTACGGGCAGGGCCTTCGGGACGAGCAGTACTTC	CASSYGQGLRDEQYF
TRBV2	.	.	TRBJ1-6	TGTGCCAGCAGTGAGGACTATGTCGATATTCAATCACCCCTCCACTTT	CASSEDYVDIQSPLHF
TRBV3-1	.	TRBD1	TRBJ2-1	TGTGCCAGCAGCCAACCGGGACAGCAGATCAACAATGAGCAGTTCTTC	CASSQPGQQINNEQFF
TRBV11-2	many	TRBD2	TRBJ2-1	TGCGCCAGCAGCTTGGAGCCGGGAGGGTACAATGAGCAGTTCTTC	CASSLEPGGYNEQFF
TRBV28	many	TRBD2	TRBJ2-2	TGTGCCAGCAGTACTCCGGGACTAGCGCCCATGGCGGGAAACACCGGGGAGCTGTTTTTT	CASSTPGLAPMAGNTGELFF
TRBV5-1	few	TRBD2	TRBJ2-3	TGCGCCAGCAGCTTGGGGACTAGCCGGCAGGCAGATACGCAGTATTTT	CASSLGTSRQADTQYF
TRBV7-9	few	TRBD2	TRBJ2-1	TGTGCCAGCAGCTGGACTAGCGGGAGAGTGGCTTCCTACAATGAGCAGTTCTTC	CASSWTSGRVASYNEQFF
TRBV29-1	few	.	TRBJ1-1	TGCAGCGTTGAGCTCAGGGCCTCTGAAGCTTTCTTT	CSVELRASEAFF
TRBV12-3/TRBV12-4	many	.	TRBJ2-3	TGTGCCAGCAGTGGGAGGCTAGGGGAGAGCACAGATACGCAGTATTTT	CASSGRLGESTDTQYF
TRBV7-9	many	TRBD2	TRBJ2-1	TGTGCCAGCAGCCTAGGGACTAGCTTCAATGAGCAGTTCTTC	CASSLGTSFNEQFF
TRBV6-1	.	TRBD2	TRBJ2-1	TGTGCCAGCAGTGAACTGGCTAGCGGGAGGGCCTATGAGCAGTTCTTC	CASSELASGRAYEQFF
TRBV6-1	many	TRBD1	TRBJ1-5	TGTGCCAGCAGTGGGACAGGGGGAAGTCAGCCCCAGCATTTT	CASSGTGGSQPQHF
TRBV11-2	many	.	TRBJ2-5	TGTGCCAGCAGTTCGGGCGGGACCAATCTGGAGACCCAGTACTTC	CASSSGGTNLETQYF
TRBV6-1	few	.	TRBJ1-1	TGTGCCAGCGGGAGGCCAGGCGAGAACACTGAAGCTTTCTTT	CASGRPGENTEAFF
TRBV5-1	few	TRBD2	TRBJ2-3	TGCGCCAGCAGCTCCGCACTAGCGCTCAGCACAGATACGCAGTATTTT	CASSSALALSTDTQYF
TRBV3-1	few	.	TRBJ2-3	TGTGCCAGCAGCCAAGAAGGGGCAGGGGCTGGTCAACCTCGGCCAGATACGCAGTATTTT	CASSQEGAGAGQPRPDTQYF
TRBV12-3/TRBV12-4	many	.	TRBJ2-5	TGTGCCAGCAGTCCACAGGGATGGCGGGAGACCCAGTACTTC	CASSPQGWRETQYF
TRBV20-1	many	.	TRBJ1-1	TGCAGTGCTAGTGACAGCTTGATTGAAGCTTTCTTT	CSASDSLIEAFF
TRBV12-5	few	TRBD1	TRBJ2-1	TGTGCTAGTGTCCTGACAGGGGAAAACAATGAGCAGTTCTTC	CASVLTGENNEQFF